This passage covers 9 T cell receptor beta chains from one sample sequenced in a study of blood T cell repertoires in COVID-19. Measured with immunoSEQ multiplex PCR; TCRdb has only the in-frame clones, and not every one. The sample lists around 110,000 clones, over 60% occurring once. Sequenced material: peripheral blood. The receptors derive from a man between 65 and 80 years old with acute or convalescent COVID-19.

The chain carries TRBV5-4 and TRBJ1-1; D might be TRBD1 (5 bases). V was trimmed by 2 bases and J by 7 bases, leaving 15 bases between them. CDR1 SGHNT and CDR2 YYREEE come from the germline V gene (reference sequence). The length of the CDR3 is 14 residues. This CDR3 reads CASSLVGVVGEAFF. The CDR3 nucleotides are TGTGCCAGCAGCTTAGTAGGGGTGGTCGGTGAAGCTTTCTTT.

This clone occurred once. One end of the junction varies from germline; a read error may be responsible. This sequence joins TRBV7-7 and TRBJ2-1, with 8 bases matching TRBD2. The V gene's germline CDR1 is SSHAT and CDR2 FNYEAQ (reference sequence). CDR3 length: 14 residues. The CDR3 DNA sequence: TGTGCTAGCAGCTTAGCAGGGGCTAGCGGGGAGCAGTTCTTC. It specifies CASSLAGASGEQFF.

This CDR3 reads CASSIQGSAEAFF. The CDR3, as DNA: TGTGCCAGTAGTATACAGGGGAGCGCTGAAGCTTTCTTT. V usage is TRBV19 and J usage is TRBJ1-1; D may be TRBD1 (6 bases). Trimming stripped 2 bases from V and 6 bases from J, with 10 bases between. The CDR3 totals 13 residues. Germline assignment: CDR1 LNHDA and CDR2 SQIVND (reference sequence). Drawing the rest from reference TRBV19 and TRBJ1-1, the complete variable domain is DGGITQSPKYLFRKEGQNVTLSCEQNLNHDAMYWYRQDPGQGLRLIYYSQIVNDFQKGDIAEGYSVSREKKESFPLTVTSAQKNPTAFYLCASSIQGSAEAFFGQGTRLTVV.

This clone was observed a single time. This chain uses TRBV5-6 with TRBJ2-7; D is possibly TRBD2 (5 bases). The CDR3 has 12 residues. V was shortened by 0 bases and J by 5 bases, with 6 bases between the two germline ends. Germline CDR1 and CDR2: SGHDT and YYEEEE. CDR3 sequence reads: CASSLAGDEQYF. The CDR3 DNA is TGTGCCAGCAGCTTGGCCGGGGACGAGCAGTACTTC.

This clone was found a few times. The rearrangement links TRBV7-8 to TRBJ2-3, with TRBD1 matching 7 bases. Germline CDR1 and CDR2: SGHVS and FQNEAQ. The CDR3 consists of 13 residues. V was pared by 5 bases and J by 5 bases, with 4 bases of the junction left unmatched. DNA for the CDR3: TGTGCCAGCAGCCTGGGACAGCAAGATACGCAGTATTTT. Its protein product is CASSLGQQDTQYF.

This chain's CDR3 is CASSLGRGAPQEETQYF. The CDR3 bases are TGTGCCAGCAGCTTGGGACGGGGGGCCCCCCAGGAAGAGACCCAGTACTTC. The chain is built from TRBV7-9 and TRBJ2-5, with D maybe TRBD2 (7 bases). This CDR3 region has 17 residues. The germline V gene encodes CDR1 SEHNR and CDR2 FQNEAQ (reference sequence). V lost 3 bases and J lost 3, with 20 bases in between. The full variable domain, in which reference TRBV7-9 and TRBJ2-5 provide the parts outside the CDR3, is DTGVSQNPRHKITKRGQNVTFRCDPISEHNRLYWYRQTLGQGPEFLTYFQNEAQLEKSRLLSDRFSAERPKGSFSTLEIQRTEQGDSAMYLCASSLGRGAPQEETQYFGPGTRLLVL.

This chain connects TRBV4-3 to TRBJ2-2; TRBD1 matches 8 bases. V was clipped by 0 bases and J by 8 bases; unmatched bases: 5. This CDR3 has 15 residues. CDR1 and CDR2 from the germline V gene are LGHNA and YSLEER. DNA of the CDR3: TGCGCCAGCAGCCAAGATCCCGACAGGGGAGGGGAGCTGTTTTTT. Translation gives CASSQDPDRGGELFF.

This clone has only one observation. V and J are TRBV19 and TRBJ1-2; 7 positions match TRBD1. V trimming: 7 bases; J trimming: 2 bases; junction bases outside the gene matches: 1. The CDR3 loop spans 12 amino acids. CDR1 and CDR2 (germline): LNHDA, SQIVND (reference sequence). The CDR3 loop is CASNRGNYGYTF. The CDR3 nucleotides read TGTGCCAGTAACAGGGGAAACTATGGCTACACCTTC.

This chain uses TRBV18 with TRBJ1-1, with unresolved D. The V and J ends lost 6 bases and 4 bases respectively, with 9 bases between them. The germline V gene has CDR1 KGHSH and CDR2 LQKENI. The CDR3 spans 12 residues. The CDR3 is CASSPSFTEAFF. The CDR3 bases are TGTGCCAGCTCCCCTTCTTTCACTGAAGCTTTCTTT.